This T cell receptor beta chain was captured by sequencing in a study of blood T cell repertoires in COVID-19. The V gene's germline CDR1 is SGHRS and CDR2 YFSETQ. This CDR3 contains 14 residues. V shed 3 bases, J shed 1 base, and the junction held 3 bases outside the gene matches. Assay used: immunoSEQ multiplex PCR; TCRdb lists only in-frame clones, some missing. The profile shows a few hundred thousand clones, roughly 82% of them singletons. This sequence originates from a man older than 75 with acute or convalescent COVID-19. The source material was peripheral blood. The chain couples TRBV5-1 to TRBJ1-2; TRBD1 aligns across 7 bases. CDR3 sequence (DNA): TGCGCCAGCAGCTGGGACAGAATTAACTATGGCTACACCTTC. This encodes CASSWDRINYGYTF.